This record concerns one T cell receptor beta chain sequence. This clone has a handful of counts. Its antigen target is currently unknown. No clone much larger than this one lies a single base away; base qualities are absent. The sample comes from a study of control samples from healthy donors and cancer patients (dated by TCRdb to the early 2020s). The library was prepared using the immunoSEQ multiplex PCR assay. TCRdb took this table from immuneACCESS and kept in-frame rearrangements with V and J called. Such tables lack part of the clones; where checked against another copy, unresolved V genes explain under half of the gap, and the rest is unexplained. Present in this sample are approximately 100,000 clones, about 89% of which were seen just once. In total, the top ten clones hold under 25% of the sample. From the germline V gene (reference sequence), CDR1 is SGHKS and CDR2 is YYEKEE. From the cysteine through the phenylalanine, the CDR3 covers 14 amino acids. CDR3 DNA is the only sequence kept; it has 42 bases, read in frame from the first base. V is clipped by 4 bases and J by 5 bases, and the sequence between their germline boundaries is 15 bases long.

The chain couples TRBV5-5 to TRBJ2-5; TRBD1 is a weak D gene call, 7 bases matching. This sequence originates from a man in his thirties or forties in good health. The sequenced sample consisted of blood. The DNA reads as follows: TGTGCCAGCAGCCCCTGGACAGGAGGGGAGACCCAGTACTTC. Its amino acids are CASSPWTGGETQYF.